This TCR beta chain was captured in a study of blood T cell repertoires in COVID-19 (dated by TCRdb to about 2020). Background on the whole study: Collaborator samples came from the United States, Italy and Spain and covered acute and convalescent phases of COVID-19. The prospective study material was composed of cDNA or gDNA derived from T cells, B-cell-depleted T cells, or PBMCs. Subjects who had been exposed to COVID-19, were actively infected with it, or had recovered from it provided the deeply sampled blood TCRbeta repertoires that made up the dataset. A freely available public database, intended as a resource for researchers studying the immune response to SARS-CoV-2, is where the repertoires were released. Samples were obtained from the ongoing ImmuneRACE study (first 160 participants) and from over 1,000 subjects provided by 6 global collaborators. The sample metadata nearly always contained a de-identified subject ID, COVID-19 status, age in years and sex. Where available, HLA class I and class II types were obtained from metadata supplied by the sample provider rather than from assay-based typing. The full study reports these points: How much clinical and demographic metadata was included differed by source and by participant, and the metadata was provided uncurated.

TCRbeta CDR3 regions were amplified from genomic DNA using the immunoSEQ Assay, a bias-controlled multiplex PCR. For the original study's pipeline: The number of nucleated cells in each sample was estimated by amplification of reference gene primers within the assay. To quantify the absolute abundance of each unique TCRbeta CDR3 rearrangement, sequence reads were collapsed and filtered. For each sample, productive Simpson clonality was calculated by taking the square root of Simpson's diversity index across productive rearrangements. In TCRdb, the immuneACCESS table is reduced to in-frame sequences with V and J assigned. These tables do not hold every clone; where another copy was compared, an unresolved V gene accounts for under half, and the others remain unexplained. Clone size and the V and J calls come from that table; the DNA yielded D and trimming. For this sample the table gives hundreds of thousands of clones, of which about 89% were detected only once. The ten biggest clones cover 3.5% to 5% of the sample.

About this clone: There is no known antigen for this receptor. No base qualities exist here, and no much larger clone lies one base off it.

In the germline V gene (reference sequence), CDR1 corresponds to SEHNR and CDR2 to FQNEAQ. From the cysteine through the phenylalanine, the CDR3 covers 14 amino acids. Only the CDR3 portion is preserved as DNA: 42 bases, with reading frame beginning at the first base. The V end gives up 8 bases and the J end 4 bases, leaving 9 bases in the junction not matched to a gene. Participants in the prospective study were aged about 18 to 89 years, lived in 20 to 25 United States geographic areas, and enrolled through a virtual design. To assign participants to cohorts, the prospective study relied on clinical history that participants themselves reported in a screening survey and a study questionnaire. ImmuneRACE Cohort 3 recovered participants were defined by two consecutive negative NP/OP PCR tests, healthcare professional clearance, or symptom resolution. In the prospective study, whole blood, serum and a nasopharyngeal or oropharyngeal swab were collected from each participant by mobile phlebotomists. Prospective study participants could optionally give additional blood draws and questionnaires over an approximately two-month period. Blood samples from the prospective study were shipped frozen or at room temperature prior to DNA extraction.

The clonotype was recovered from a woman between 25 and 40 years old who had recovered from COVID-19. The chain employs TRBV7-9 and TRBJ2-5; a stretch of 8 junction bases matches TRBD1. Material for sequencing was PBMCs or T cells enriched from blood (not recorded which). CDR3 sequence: CASETGAWGETQYF. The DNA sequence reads TGTGCCAGCGAGACAGGGGCGTGGGGAGAGACCCAGTACTTC.